The rows below give T cell receptor beta chains drawn from one sample of a study of OX40 agonist ivuxolimab in advanced cancers. The table came from immunoSEQ multiplex PCR; TCRdb's copy has only in-frame clones and leaves some out. This sample has about 51,000 clones; roughly 90% occur once, and the top ten carry 3% to 4.5%. The specimen was CD4+ or CD8+ T cells sorted from blood, collected in a trial of the OX40 agonist ivuxolimab. Source of these receptors: an adult with an advanced solid tumor such as melanoma, head and neck, liver or kidney cancer. The CDR3 runs from the conserved cysteine through the conserved F or W.

J	V	CDR3
TRBJ1-6	TRBV6-4	CASSVTSGDPGSPLHF
TRBJ2-4	TRBV29-1	CSVEESVVGVKNIQYF
TRBJ1-6	TRBV19	CASSVQGAKNSPLHF
TRBJ1-1	TRBV6-6	CASSYQTGGEAFF
TRBJ1-2	TRBV7-2	CASSMGPHLDNYGYTF
TRBJ2-5	TRBV13	CASSLVADEGQETQYF
TRBJ1-1	TRBV4-1	CASSQVRARTHNTEAFF
TRBJ2-3	TRBV5-4	CASSPTGGAVADTQYF
TRBJ1-6	TRBV7-2	CASSLGQRNSPLHF
TRBJ1-1	TRBV7-9	CASSLLRQEWMNTEAFF
TRBJ2-2	TRBV6-1	CASKRQSIAGELFF
TRBJ1-1	TRBV11-3	CASSLGLNTEAFF
TRBJ1-1	TRBV6-5	CASSTTGNTEAFF
TRBJ1-4	TRBV5-1	CASSRTGQNEKLFF
TRBJ2-2	TRBV19	CASSWVPGANTGELFF
TRBJ1-5	TRBV30	CAWSIGTDQPQHF
TRBJ2-7	TRBV11-2	CASSLFRGSYEQYF
TRBJ1-5	TRBV10-1	CASSEGNQPQHF
TRBJ2-7	TRBV15	CATSRQGSSYEQYF
TRBJ2-7	TRBV6-6	CASRDQTDSYEQYF
TRBJ1-5	TRBV28	CASSPATGVRSNQPQHF
TRBJ2-7	TRBV30	CAWSVRGVTWGQGYHEQYF